This T cell receptor beta chain was identified in a study of blood T cell repertoires in COVID-19. Study in general: Donors in the United States, Italy and Spain gave samples during acute or convalescent COVID-19. PBMCs, B-cell-depleted T cells, or T cells were the source of the cDNA or gDNA that made up the material.

V was trimmed by 4 bases and J by 5 bases, leaving 9 bases between them. The CDR3 has 13 residues. CDR1 and CDR2 (germline): SGHTA, FQGNSA. Per the authors' pipeline: Nucleated cell number was recorded as an estimate derived from reference gene primer amplification. Generated by immunoSEQ multiplex PCR, the TCRdb table keeps only in-frame clones and is missing some. The V and J calls and clone size come from that table; D and trimming were worked out from the DNA. The table records about 110,000 clones, over 55% of them present only once. The specimen was peripheral blood. This sequence originates from a human donor with acute or convalescent COVID-19. The donor label of this sample is uncertain. The rearrangement joins TRBV7-2 to TRBJ1-5; D gene ambiguous. The CDR3: CASSSRLDQPQHF. The DNA for the CDR3 is TGTGCCAGCAGCTCGCGATTGGATCAGCCCCAGCATTTT.